Detailed here is one TCR beta chain. This specimen belongs to a study of blood T cell repertoires in COVID-19. Per the study methods: Estimated nucleated cell counts came from reference gene primer amplification. Method: immunoSEQ multiplex PCR; TCRdb's copy keeps in-frame clones and lacks some. V and J calls and clone size are given by that table; D and trimming were obtained from the DNA. The table lists over 120,000 clones, around four fifths of them singletons. Germline CDR1 LNHDA, CDR2 SQIVND (reference sequence). This CDR3 region has 13 residues. Trimming pared 4 bases from V and 2 bases from J, leaving 3 bases between.

The chain carries TRBV19 and TRBJ2-6; D uncertain. The sequenced sample consisted of peripheral blood. This clonotype was obtained from a human donor in a cohort sampled during active COVID-19. CDR3 protein: CASSSTGANVLTF. The CDR3 DNA sequence: TGTGCCAGTAGTAGTACTGGGGCCAACGTCCTGACTTTC.